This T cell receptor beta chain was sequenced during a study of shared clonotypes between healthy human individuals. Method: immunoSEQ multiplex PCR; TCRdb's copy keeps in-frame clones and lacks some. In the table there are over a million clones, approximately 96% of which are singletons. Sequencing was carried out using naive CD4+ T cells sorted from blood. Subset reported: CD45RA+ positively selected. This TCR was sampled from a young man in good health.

CDR3 region: CASSPPPSGQGASTVSKKYF. DNA for the CDR3: TGTGCCAGCTCACCACCGCCATCGGGACAGGGGGCGTCAACGGTCTCAAAGAAGTACTTC. This sequence joins TRBV18 and TRBJ2-7; 12 bases are shared with TRBD1. Germline values: CDR1 KGHSH, CDR2 LQKENI. The CDR3 is 20 amino acids. V shed 0 bases and J 11 bases; nucleotides not matched to a gene: 23.